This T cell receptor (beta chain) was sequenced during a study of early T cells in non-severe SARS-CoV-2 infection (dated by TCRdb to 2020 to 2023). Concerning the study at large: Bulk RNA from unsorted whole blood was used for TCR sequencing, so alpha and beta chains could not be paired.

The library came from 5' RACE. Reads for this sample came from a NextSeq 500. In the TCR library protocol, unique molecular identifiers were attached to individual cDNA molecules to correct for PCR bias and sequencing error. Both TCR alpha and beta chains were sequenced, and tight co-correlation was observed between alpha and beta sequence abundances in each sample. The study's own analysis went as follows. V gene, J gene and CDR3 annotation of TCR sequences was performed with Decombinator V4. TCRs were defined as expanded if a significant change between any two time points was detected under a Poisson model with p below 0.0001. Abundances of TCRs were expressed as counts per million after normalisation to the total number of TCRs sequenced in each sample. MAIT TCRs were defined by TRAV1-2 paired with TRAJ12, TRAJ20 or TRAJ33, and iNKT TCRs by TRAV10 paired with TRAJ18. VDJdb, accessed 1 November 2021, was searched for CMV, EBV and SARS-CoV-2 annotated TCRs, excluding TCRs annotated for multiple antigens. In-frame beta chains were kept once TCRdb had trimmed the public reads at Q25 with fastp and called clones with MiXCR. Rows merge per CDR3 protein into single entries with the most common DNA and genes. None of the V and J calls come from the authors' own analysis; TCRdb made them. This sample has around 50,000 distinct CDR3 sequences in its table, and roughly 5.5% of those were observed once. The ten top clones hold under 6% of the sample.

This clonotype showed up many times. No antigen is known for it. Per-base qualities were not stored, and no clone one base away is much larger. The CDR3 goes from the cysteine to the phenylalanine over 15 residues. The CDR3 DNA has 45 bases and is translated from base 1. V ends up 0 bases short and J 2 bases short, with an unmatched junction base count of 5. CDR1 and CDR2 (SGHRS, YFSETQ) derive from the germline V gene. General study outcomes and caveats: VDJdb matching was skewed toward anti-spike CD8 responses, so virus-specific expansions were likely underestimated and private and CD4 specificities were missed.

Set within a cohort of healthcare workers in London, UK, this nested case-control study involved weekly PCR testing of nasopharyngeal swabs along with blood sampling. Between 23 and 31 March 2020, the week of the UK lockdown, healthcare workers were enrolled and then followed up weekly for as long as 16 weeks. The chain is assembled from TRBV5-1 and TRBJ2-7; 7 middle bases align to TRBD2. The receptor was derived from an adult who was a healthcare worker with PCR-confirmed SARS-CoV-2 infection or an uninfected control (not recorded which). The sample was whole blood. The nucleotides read TGCGCCAGCAGCTTGGAAGCGGGGCAACCCTACGAGCAGTACTTC. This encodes CASSLEAGQPYEQYF.